This T cell receptor (beta chain) was recovered during a study of blood T cell repertoires in COVID-19. Study information: COVID-19 samples, acute and convalescent, were from the United States, Italy and Spain. Sources were T cells, B-cell-depleted T cells, or PBMCs; the material itself was cDNA or gDNA.

The CDR3 runs 14 residues. With 5 bases removed from V and 4 bases from J, the gap between germline ends came to 14 bases. The germline CDR1 and CDR2 sequences are MNHEY and SMNVEV (reference sequence). In the study's own analysis: Amplification from reference gene primers served as the basis for estimated nucleated cell counts. Sequenced by immunoSEQ multiplex PCR; TCRdb stores in-frame clones only, minus some. V and J calls and clone size are as listed in that table; D and trimming were resolved from the DNA. The data contain approximately 220,000 clones, around 80% of them seen just once; the ten biggest clones take up less than 11%.

Sequencing was carried out using peripheral blood. The clonotype originates from an elderly woman with acute or convalescent COVID-19. The chain has TRBV27 and TRBJ1-2; D is ambiguous. Here the CDR3 reads CASSERGWGYGYTF. Written as DNA, the CDR3 is TGTGCCAGCAGTGAGAGAGGGTGGGGCTATGGCTACACCTTC.